The sequence of this T cell receptor (beta chain) was determined in a study of vaccination and CD4 T cells after COVID-19. Study in general: Overlapping spike pools from SARS-CoV-2 and HCoV-NL63, HCoV-OC43 and HCoV-229E served as culture stimuli.

The length of the CDR3 is 14 residues. Looked up from germline, CDR1 is MNHEY and CDR2 is SMNVEV (reference sequence). J lost 7 bases, V lost 6 bases, and 10 bases had no gene match. Cultured CD4+ T cells had their DNA profiled by the Oncomine TCR Beta short-read assay. CD4+ T cells were cultured, and genomic DNA was extracted from them. TCRdb independently ran MiXCR on the PCR reads; one entry per CDR3 protein. The sample has about 10,000 distinct CDR3 sequences; about a third are singletons. Overall study findings and caveats: Analysis covered relatively few convalescent patients and lacked any early post-infection timepoints.

Treatment indicated: 10-day PBMC culture with coronavirus spike peptide pools or control peptides (ViraFEST assay). CD4+ T-cell collection from the unexposed donor predated the COVID-19 pandemic (2011-2018). Comments on this clonotype: Its antigen is not identified.

The genes are TRBV27 and TRBJ2-7, with 9 bases aligning to TRBD1. This receptor was taken from a human donor in good health. The sequencing input was CD4+ T cells from blood, cultured in vitro. The CDR3 spells CASSVGQGMWEQYF. CDR3 DNA sequence: TGTGCCAGCAGCGTAGGACAGGGGATGTGGGAGCAGTACTTC.